These T cell receptor beta chains were read from a single sample in a study of cytomegalovirus exposure and HLA in healthy donors. Here immunoSEQ multiplex PCR was the method, and the copy in TCRdb shows in-frame clones only, minus some. The sample has 85,000 to 120,000 clones, less than 80% seen once. The material sequenced was PBMCs. These receptor sequences come from a man in his fifties or sixties in good health and CMV-seronegative. CDR3s include the opening cysteine and the closing phenylalanine or tryptophan. D genes are given only for firm matches. Size is omitted from some rows. Given values are once, few, many or a class for expanded clones.

cdr3_nt: TGTGCCAGCAGCCGAGTACTAGCGGGGGGCCAGAATGAGCAGTTCTTC
cdr3_aa: CASSRVLAGGQNEQFF
clone_size: .
v_call: TRBV5-4
j_call: TRBJ2-1
d_call: TRBD2

cdr3_nt: TGTGCCAGCAGCTTCGTTACCCGGGACAGGGGGCCTGGTTCACCCCTCCACTTT
cdr3_aa: CASSFVTRDRGPGSPLHF
clone_size: .
v_call: TRBV11-3
j_call: TRBJ1-6
d_call: TRBD1

cdr3_nt: TGTGCCAGCGGGCTAGCGGGGGGCCCCACAGATACGCAGTATTTT
cdr3_aa: CASGLAGGPTDTQYF
clone_size: .
v_call: TRBV7-2
j_call: TRBJ2-3
d_call: TRBD2

cdr3_nt: TGTGCCAGCAGCTCCGAGGGCTACGGAGATACGCAGTATTTT
cdr3_aa: CASSSEGYGDTQYF
clone_size: .
v_call: TRBV7-8
j_call: TRBJ2-3
d_call: .

cdr3_nt: TGTGCCAGCTCACCACGGTTAAGGACTCAGAATGAAAAACTGTTTTTT
cdr3_aa: CASSPRLRTQNEKLFF
clone_size: .
v_call: TRBV18
j_call: TRBJ1-4
d_call: .

cdr3_nt: TGTGCCAGCTCAACTGTATTCGAAGCTAGCGGGGATACGCAGTATTTT
cdr3_aa: CASSTVFEASGDTQYF
clone_size: .
v_call: TRBV18
j_call: TRBJ2-3
d_call: TRBD2

cdr3_nt: TGTGCCAGCAGAGAACAGGCCCGCCAGCGCAATCAGCCCCAGCATTTT
cdr3_aa: CASREQARQRNQPQHF
clone_size: .
v_call: TRBV28
j_call: TRBJ1-5
d_call: .

cdr3_nt: TGTGCCAGCAAGAGAGGGGGGGGTGCCGCTTCCTATAATTCACCCCTCCACTTT
cdr3_aa: CASKRGGGAASYNSPLHF
clone_size: .
v_call: TRBV7-2
j_call: TRBJ1-6
d_call: .

cdr3_nt: TGTGCCAGCAGCAACAGGGTTGAGTACACTGAAGCTTTCTTT
cdr3_aa: CASSNRVEYTEAFF
clone_size: .
v_call: TRBV2
j_call: TRBJ1-1
d_call: .

cdr3_nt: TGTGCCAGCAGCTTGCGGGGTGCAGATACGCAGTATTTT
cdr3_aa: CASSLRGADTQYF
clone_size: .
v_call: TRBV5-4
j_call: TRBJ2-3
d_call: .

cdr3_nt: TGTGCCAGCAGCTTAGGGGTAGCGGGGCCAGCAGATACGCAGTATTTT
cdr3_aa: CASSLGVAGPADTQYF
clone_size: .
v_call: TRBV7-3
j_call: TRBJ2-3
d_call: TRBD2

cdr3_nt: TGTGCCAGCAGCAACGTGCGGGACAGGGCTTTTTCCGGGGAGCTGTTTTTT
cdr3_aa: CASSNVRDRAFSGELFF
clone_size: .
v_call: TRBV7-2
j_call: TRBJ2-2
d_call: TRBD1

cdr3_nt: TGTGCCTGGGCTAGAGCGGCATCCGGGGAGCTGTTTTTT
cdr3_aa: CAWARAASGELFF
clone_size: .
v_call: TRBV30
j_call: TRBJ2-2
d_call: .

cdr3_nt: TGCGCCAGCAGCCTGACACTTACCCAAGCCGGGGAGCTGTTTTTT
cdr3_aa: CASSLTLTQAGELFF
clone_size: .
v_call: TRBV5-1
j_call: TRBJ2-2
d_call: .

cdr3_nt: TGTGCGACGGGTCATAACTATGGCTACACCTTC
cdr3_aa: CATGHNYGYTF
clone_size: .
v_call: TRBV6-6
j_call: TRBJ1-2
d_call: .

cdr3_nt: TGTGCCAGCAGCAATCCTGGGACAGGAAGTTACGAGCAGTACTTC
cdr3_aa: CASSNPGTGSYEQYF
clone_size: .
v_call: TRBV5-5
j_call: TRBJ2-7
d_call: TRBD1

cdr3_nt: TGTGCCAGCAGCTTTGGGGCGACCTCCTACAATGAGCAGTTCTTC
cdr3_aa: CASSFGATSYNEQFF
clone_size: .
v_call: TRBV7-2
j_call: TRBJ2-1
d_call: .

cdr3_nt: TGTGCCAGCAGTTTAAACCTCAGGGGGCAGGATGGCTACACCTTC
cdr3_aa: CASSLNLRGQDGYTF
clone_size: .
v_call: TRBV6-5
j_call: TRBJ1-2
d_call: TRBD1

cdr3_nt: TGCAGCGTTGTGTCTAGCGGGTACGGAGGTGAGCAGTTCTTC
cdr3_aa: CSVVSSGYGGEQFF
clone_size: .
v_call: TRBV29-1
j_call: TRBJ2-1
d_call: TRBD2

cdr3_nt: TGTGCCAGCAGAACCGGGACAGGGGTGGCTGAAGCTTTCTTT
cdr3_aa: CASRTGTGVAEAFF
clone_size: .
v_call: TRBV6-5
j_call: TRBJ1-1
d_call: TRBD1

cdr3_nt: TGTGCCACCAGCATAGGACAGGGCAGAAATGAAAAACTGTTTTTT
cdr3_aa: CATSIGQGRNEKLFF
clone_size: .
v_call: TRBV15
j_call: TRBJ1-4
d_call: TRBD1

cdr3_nt: TGTGCTAGTGGTTTCGGACTAGCGGGGGCCACAGATACGCAGTATTTT
cdr3_aa: CASGFGLAGATDTQYF
clone_size: .
v_call: TRBV12-5
j_call: TRBJ2-3
d_call: TRBD2

cdr3_nt: TGTGCCAGCAGCCAAGTGCGTACAGGGCGGGAGCAGTACTTC
cdr3_aa: CASSQVRTGREQYF
clone_size: .
v_call: TRBV4-2
j_call: TRBJ2-7
d_call: .

cdr3_nt: TGTGCCAGCAGAAAAACAGGGGTAGGAAACACCATATATTTT
cdr3_aa: CASRKTGVGNTIYF
clone_size: .
v_call: TRBV27
j_call: TRBJ1-3
d_call: TRBD1

cdr3_nt: TGTGCCAGCAGCGTACAGGGGGCAACTGAAAAACTGTTTTTT
cdr3_aa: CASSVQGATEKLFF
clone_size: .
v_call: TRBV9
j_call: TRBJ1-4
d_call: TRBD1

cdr3_nt: TGTGCCAGCAGCTTAGGAGCAGGGGGCGGAAATCAGCCCCAGCATTTT
cdr3_aa: CASSLGAGGGNQPQHF
clone_size: .
v_call: TRBV7-6
j_call: TRBJ1-5
d_call: TRBD1

cdr3_nt: TGTGCCAGCAGAAGGTGGCGGGAGAGCACAGATACGCAGTATTTT
cdr3_aa: CASRRWRESTDTQYF
clone_size: .
v_call: TRBV6-5
j_call: TRBJ2-3
d_call: TRBD2

cdr3_nt: TGCGCCAGCAGCCCCGCTAGGGAGACCCAGTACTTC
cdr3_aa: CASSPARETQYF
clone_size: .
v_call: TRBV5-1
j_call: TRBJ2-5
d_call: .

cdr3_nt: TGTGCCGTACAGTCCACTCTAGCCAAAAACATTCAGTACTTC
cdr3_aa: CAVQSTLAKNIQYF
clone_size: .
v_call: TRBV6-5
j_call: TRBJ2-4
d_call: .

cdr3_nt: TGTGCCAGTAGTATCGGCAGGGGAAGGACTGAAGCTTTCTTT
cdr3_aa: CASSIGRGRTEAFF
clone_size: few
v_call: TRBV19
j_call: TRBJ1-1
d_call: .

cdr3_nt: TGTGCCAGCTCCGGGCGGGTCCGGACTAGCGGGGAGACCCAGTACTTC
cdr3_aa: CASSGRVRTSGETQYF
clone_size: once
v_call: TRBV2
j_call: TRBJ2-5
d_call: TRBD2